This TCR beta chain was captured in a study of Ad26.COV2.S vaccination and SARS-CoV-2 variants. The CDR3 loop spans 15 amino acids. The germline V gene encodes CDR1 LNHNV and CDR2 YYDKDF (reference sequence). V shed 4 bases and J shed 4 bases, with 11 bases lying between them. The method was immunoSEQ multiplex PCR; TCRdb's version includes in-frame clones alone and lacks a portion of them. The table has roughly 460,000 clones, 89% seen once. Study outcomes and limitations: The TCR breadth and depth analyses may have understated or missed part of the total T cell responses. Placebo recipients and vaccine recipients were similar in non-spike TCR breadth.

Treatment defined: about 20 received Ad26.COV2.S at low or high dose, single or two shots; 5 received placebo; per-sample allocation not given. Sampling was done on day 63 after the first vaccine or placebo injection. In regard to this clone: The antigen is undetermined.

The chain couples TRBV15 to TRBJ1-6; D ambiguous. The receptor's source is a person between 18 and 65 years old who received the Ad26.COV2.S COVID-19 vaccine or a placebo. Here the sequenced sample was peripheral blood, taken in a trial of Ad26.COV2.S vaccine versus placebo. CDR3 sequence reads: CATSNQGNYNSPLHF. The DNA of the CDR3 is TGTGCCACCAGCAACCAAGGGAATTATAATTCACCCCTCCACTTT.